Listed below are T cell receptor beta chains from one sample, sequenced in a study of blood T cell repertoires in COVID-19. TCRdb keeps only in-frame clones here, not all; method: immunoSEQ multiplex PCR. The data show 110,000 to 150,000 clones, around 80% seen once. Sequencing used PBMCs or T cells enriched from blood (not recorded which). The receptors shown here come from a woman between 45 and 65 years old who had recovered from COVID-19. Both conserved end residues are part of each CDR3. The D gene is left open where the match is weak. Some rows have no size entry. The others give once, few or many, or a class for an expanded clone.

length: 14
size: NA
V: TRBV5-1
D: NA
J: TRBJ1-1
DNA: TGCGCCAGCAGCGGCCAGGCCCAAAACACTGAAGCTTTCTTT
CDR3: CASSGQAQNTEAFF

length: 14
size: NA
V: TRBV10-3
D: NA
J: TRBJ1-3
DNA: TGTGCCATCAGTGAGTCAAGGGGGTCGGGCACCATATATTTT
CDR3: CAISESRGSGTIYF

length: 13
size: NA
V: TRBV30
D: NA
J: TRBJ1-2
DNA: TGTGCCTGGAGTGACAGCTTTCGATATGGCTACACCTTC
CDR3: CAWSDSFRYGYTF

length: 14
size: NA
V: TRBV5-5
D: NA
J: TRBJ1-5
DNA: TGTGCCAGCAGCTTTTGGGCAGGGGATCAGCCCCAGCATTTT
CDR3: CASSFWAGDQPQHF

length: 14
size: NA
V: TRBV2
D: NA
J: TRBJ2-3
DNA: TGTGCCAGCAGTGACAGTTGGAGCACAGATACGCAGTATTTT
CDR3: CASSDSWSTDTQYF

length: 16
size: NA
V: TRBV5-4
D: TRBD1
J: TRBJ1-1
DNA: TGTGCCAGCAGCCGACCGGGCAGGGGGGTCGGCACTGAAGCTTTCTTT
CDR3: CASSRPGRGVGTEAFF

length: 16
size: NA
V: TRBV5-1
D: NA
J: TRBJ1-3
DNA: TGCGCCAGCAGCTTTAGTGGACAGACACCAGGAAACACCATATATTTT
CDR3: CASSFSGQTPGNTIYF

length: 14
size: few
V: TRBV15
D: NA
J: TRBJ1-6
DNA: TGTGCCACCAGCCGCCGGACTCCCGATTCACCCCTCCACTTT
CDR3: CATSRRTPDSPLHF

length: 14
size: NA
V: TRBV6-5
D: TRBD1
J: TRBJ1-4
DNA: TGTGCCAGCAGAGGACAGGGGTCGGGTGAAAAACTGTTTTTT
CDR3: CASRGQGSGEKLFF

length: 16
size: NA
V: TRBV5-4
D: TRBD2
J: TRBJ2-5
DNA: TGTGCCAGCAGCTTGGCTTTAGCGGGGGAGGCCGAGACCCAGTACTTC
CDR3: CASSLALAGEAETQYF

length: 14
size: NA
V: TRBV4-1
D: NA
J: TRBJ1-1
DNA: TGCGCCAGCAGCCAAGTCGGGGGAGACGCTGAAGCTTTCTTT
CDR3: CASSQVGGDAEAFF

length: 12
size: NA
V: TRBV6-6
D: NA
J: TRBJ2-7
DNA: TGTGCCAGCAGTTTAGACAGATACGAGCAGTACTTC
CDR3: CASSLDRYEQYF

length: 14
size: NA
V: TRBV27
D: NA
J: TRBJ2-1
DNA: TGTGCCAGCAGTCTAGCGGTAGGGGGCAATGAGCAGTTCTTC
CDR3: CASSLAVGGNEQFF

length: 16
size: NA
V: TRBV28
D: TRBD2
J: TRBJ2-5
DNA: TGTGCCAGCAGTCCATCTAGCGGGGGAGGGCAAGAGACCCAGTACTTC
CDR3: CASSPSSGGGQETQYF

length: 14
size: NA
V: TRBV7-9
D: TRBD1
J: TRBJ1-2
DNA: TGTGCCAGCACCTTCGGACAGGGCGACTATGGCTACACCTTC
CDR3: CASTFGQGDYGYTF

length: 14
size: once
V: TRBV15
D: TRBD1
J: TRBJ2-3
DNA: TGTGCCACCAGCAGGGACAGGGGGACAGATACGCAGTATTTT
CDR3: CATSRDRGTDTQYF

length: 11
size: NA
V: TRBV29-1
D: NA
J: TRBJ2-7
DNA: TGCAGCGTTGAGTCGGGCTACGAGCAGTACTTC
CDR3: CSVESGYEQYF

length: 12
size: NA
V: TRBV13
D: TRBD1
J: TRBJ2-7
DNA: TGTGCCAGCCAGGGGGCGGAGTACGAGCAGTACTTC
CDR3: CASQGAEYEQYF

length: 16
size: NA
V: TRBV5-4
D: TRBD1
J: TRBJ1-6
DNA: TGTGCCAGCAGCCTTGGACAGGGTTCGAACAATTCACCCCTCCACTTT
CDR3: CASSLGQGSNNSPLHF

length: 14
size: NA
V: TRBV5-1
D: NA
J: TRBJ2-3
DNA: TGCGCCAGCAGCTTAACTTGGTCTAGCTTAACGCAGTATTTT
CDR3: CASSLTWSSLTQYF

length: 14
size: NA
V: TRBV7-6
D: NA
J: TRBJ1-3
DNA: TGTGCCAGCAAAACGTCCTACTCTGGAAACACCATATATTTT
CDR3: CASKTSYSGNTIYF

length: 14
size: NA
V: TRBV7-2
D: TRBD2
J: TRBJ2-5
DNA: TGTGCCAGCAGCCCCTTCGGGGGGGAAGAGACCCAGTACTTC
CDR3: CASSPFGGEETQYF

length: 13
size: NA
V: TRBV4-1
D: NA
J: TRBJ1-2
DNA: TGCGCCAGCAGCCGAGAAGGAGACTATGGCTACACCTTC
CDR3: CASSREGDYGYTF

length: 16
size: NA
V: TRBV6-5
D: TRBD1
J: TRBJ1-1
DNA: TGTGCCAGCAGTTACGGGACCGGGACAGGGGACACTGAAGCTTTCTTT
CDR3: CASSYGTGTGDTEAFF

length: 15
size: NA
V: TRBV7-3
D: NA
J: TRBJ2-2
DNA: TGTGCCAGCAGCTTAGCCAGGGGTTGGACCGGGGAGCTGTTTTTT
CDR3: CASSLARGWTGELFF

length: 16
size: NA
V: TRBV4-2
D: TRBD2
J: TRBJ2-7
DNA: TGTGCCAGCAGCCGAACCGCTAGCGGGGGGGCCTACGAGCAGTACTTC
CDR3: CASSRTASGGAYEQYF

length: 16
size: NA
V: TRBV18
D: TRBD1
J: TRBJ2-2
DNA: TGTGCCAGCTCACCACAGCCCAGGGGGTATACCGGGGAGCTGTTTTTT
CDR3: CASSPQPRGYTGELFF

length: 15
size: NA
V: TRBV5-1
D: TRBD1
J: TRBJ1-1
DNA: TGCGCCAGCAGCTTCTCGGGACAGGGGTACACTGAAGCTTTCTTT
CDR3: CASSFSGQGYTEAFF

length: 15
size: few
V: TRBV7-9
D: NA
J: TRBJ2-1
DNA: TGTGCCAGCAGCTTAGTCCACCAGGGATCAAATGAGCAGTTCTTC
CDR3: CASSLVHQGSNEQFF

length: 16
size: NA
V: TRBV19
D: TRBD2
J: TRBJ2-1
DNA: TGTGCCAGTAGTATAGGGGGTAGCGGGGGCCCCTGGGAGCAGTTCTTC
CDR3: CASSIGGSGGPWEQFF

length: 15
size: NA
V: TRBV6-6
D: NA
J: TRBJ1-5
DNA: TGTGCCAGCAATTTAGGGCAGGGGAGCAATCAGCCCCAGCATTTT
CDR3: CASNLGQGSNQPQHF

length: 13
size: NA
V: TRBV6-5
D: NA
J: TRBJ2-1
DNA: TGTGCCAGCAGTCATAGGGGGGGGAATGAGCAGTTCTTC
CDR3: CASSHRGGNEQFF

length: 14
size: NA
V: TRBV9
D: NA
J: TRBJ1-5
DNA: TGTGCCAGCAGCGCGGGAGGGATCGGTCAGCCCCAGCATTTT
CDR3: CASSAGGIGQPQHF

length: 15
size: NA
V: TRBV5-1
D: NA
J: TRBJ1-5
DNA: TGCGCCAGCAGCTTGGGGGACACTGTAGGGCAGCCCCAGCATTTT
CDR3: CASSLGDTVGQPQHF

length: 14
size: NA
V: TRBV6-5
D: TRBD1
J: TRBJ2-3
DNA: TGTGCCAGCAGGGCAGGGGGAGAATCAGATACGCAGTATTTT
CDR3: CASRAGGESDTQYF

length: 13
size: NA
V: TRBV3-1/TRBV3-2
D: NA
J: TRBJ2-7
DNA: TGTGCCAGCAGCCAGGGGGGACCCTACGAGCAGTACTTC
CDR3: CASSQGGPYEQYF

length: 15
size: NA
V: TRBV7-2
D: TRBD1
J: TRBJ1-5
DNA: TGTGCCAGCAGCTTAGTAGGACAGGGGGGGCAGCCCCAGCATTTT
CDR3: CASSLVGQGGQPQHF

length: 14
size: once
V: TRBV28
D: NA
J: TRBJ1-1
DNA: TGTGCCAGCAGTTTTGTGAGGGGGTACACTGAAGCTTTCTTT
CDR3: CASSFVRGYTEAFF

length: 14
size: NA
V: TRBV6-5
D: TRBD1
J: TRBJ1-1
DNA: TGTGCCAGCAGTTACGGACAGGGTGACACTGAAGCTTTCTTT
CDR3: CASSYGQGDTEAFF

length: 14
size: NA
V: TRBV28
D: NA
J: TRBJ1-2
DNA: TGTGCCAGCAGCACGGGTCAGAACATCTATGGCTACACCTTC
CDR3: CASSTGQNIYGYTF

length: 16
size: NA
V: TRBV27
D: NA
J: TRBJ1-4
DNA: TGTGCCAGCAGTTTATCCTTGGGGTGGTCGGGAAGAAAACTGTTTTTT
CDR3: CASSLSLGWSGRKLFF

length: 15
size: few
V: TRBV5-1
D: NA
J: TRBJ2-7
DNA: TGCGCCAGCAGCTTGAGTCGGGGATACTCCTACGAGCAGTACTTC
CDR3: CASSLSRGYSYEQYF

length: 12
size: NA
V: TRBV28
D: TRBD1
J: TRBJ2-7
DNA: TGTGCCAGCAGTACAGGGGCCTACGAGCAGTACTTC
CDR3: CASSTGAYEQYF

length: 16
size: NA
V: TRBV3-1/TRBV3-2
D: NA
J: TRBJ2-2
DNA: TGTGCCAGCAGATTAGGGACATTCACGAACACCGGGGAGCTGTTTTTT
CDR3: CASRLGTFTNTGELFF

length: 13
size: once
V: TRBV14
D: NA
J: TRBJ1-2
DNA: TGTGCCAGCAGCCAACTAGGAACCTATGGCTACACCTTC
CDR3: CASSQLGTYGYTF

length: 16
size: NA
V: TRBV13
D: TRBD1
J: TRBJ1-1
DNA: TGTGCCAGCAGCTTAGAGTCTGGACAGGCCAACACTGAAGCTTTCTTT
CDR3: CASSLESGQANTEAFF

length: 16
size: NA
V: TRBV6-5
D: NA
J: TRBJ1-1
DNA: TGTGCCAGCAGTTACTTCCCACAGGGCGGCAACACTGAAGCTTTCTTT
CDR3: CASSYFPQGGNTEAFF

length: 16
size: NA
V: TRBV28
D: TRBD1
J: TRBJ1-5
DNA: TGTGCCAGCAACGACAGGGCGAAATATAGCAATCAGCCCCAGCATTTT
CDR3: CASNDRAKYSNQPQHF

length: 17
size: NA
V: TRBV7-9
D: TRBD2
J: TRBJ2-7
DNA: TGTGCCAGCAGCTCCACTAGCGGGGGAGAGTTATCCTACGAGCAGTACTTC
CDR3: CASSSTSGGELSYEQYF

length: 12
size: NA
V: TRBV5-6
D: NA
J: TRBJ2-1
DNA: TGTGCCAGCAGCTTGGCCTTCGATGAGCAGTTCTTC
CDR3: CASSLAFDEQFF

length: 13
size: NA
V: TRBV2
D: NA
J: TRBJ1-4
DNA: TGTGCCAGCAGTGAAAGGCGGGGCGAAAAACTGTTTTTT
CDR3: CASSERRGEKLFF

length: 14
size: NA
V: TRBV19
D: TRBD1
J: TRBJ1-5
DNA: TGTGCCAGTAAAGGAGGACAGGGTCATCAGCCCCAGCATTTT
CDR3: CASKGGQGHQPQHF